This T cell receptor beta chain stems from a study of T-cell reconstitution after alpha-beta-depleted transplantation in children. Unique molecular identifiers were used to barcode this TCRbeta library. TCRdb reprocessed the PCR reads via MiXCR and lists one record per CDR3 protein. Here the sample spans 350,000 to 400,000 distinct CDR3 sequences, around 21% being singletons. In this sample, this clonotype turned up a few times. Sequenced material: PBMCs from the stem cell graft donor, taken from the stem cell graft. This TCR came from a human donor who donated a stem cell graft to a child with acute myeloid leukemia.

The CDR3 loop is CASSLLGPLHF. For the CDR3, the DNA is TGTGCCAGCAGTTTACTCGGCCCCCTCCACTTT. The genes are TRBV12-3 or TRBV12-4 and TRBJ1-6; D call uncertain. Trimming stripped 2 bases from V and 13 bases from J, with 6 bases between. The CDR3 loop spans 11 amino acids.